This T cell receptor (beta chain) was documented in a study of cytomegalovirus exposure and HLA in healthy donors. This clone was recorded only once. 60 Vbeta and 13 Jbeta primers were used in PCR. Data came from immunoSEQ multiplex PCR; TCRdb stores just in-frame clones and leaves some out. Of around 270,000 clones listed, about four fifths are singletons. The CDR3 consists of 16 residues. Germline V lookup: CDR1 SGHRS, CDR2 YFSETQ. After removal of 4 bases from V and 6 bases from J, the junction contained 11 bases not matched to a gene. Likely unrecorded immune exposures existed in these nominally healthy donors.

The chain combines TRBV5-1 with TRBJ2-4, with 9 bases lining up with TRBD1. The sequence came from a girl aged 2 to 9 in good health and CMV-seronegative. The sequencing sample was made of PBMCs. In DNA form, the CDR3 reads TGCGCCAGCAGCCGAATCACAGGGGGCTCGGGAAACATTCAGTACTTC. Amino acids: CASSRITGGSGNIQYF.